These T cell receptor beta chains were read from a single sample in a study of T-cell reconstitution after alpha-beta-depleted transplantation in children. MiXCR, applied by TCRdb to the PCR reads, yields one record per CDR3 protein. This sample has around 200,000 distinct CDR3 sequences; approximately 15% occur once, and the top ten carry 43%. The sequencing used PBMCs, mostly from graft donor cells, collected 360 days after TCRalphabeta/CD19-depleted stem cell transplant. These receptors originate from a male patient aged 2 to 10 who had a stem cell transplant for acute lymphoblastic leukemia, so the T cells may come from the graft donor. Each CDR3 is given with its conserved first and last residue. The D gene is left open where the match is weak. Expanded clones get a size class; other rows say once, few or many, or leave the size out.

D gene: TRBD1; V gene: TRBV7-9; clone size: few; J gene: TRBJ1-5; CDR3 DNA: TGTGCCAGCAGCTGGGGAGAAGGAGGGGGCTATCAGCCCCAGCATTTT; CDR3 protein: CASSWGEGGGYQPQHF
D gene: .; V gene: TRBV12-3/TRBV12-4; clone size: few; J gene: TRBJ2-2; CDR3 DNA: TGTGCCAGTTGGGGTCTGGGAGACACCGGGGAGCTGTTTTTT; CDR3 protein: CASWGLGDTGELFF
D gene: TRBD1; V gene: TRBV12-3/TRBV12-4; clone size: few; J gene: TRBJ2-7; CDR3 DNA: TGTGCCAGCAATCGACAGGGGTTAAACCGCGAGCAGTACTTC; CDR3 protein: CASNRQGLNREQYF
D gene: .; V gene: TRBV5-5; clone size: few; J gene: TRBJ2-5; CDR3 DNA: TGTGCCAGCAGCTTGTTCCGGCGGGAACATCAAGAGACCCAGTACTTC; CDR3 protein: CASSLFRREHQETQYF
D gene: .; V gene: TRBV10-2; clone size: .; J gene: TRBJ2-2; CDR3 DNA: TGCGCCAGCAGCGATTATCAGGGGGAGCTGTTTTTT; CDR3 protein: CASSDYQGELFF
D gene: .; V gene: TRBV20-1; clone size: few; J gene: TRBJ2-1; CDR3 DNA: TGCAGTGCTAGAGATCGCCGCCATCGTGAGCAGTTCTTC; CDR3 protein: CSARDRRHREQFF
D gene: TRBD1; V gene: TRBV7-2; clone size: .; J gene: TRBJ2-7; CDR3 DNA: TGTGCCAGCACCGTCGACAGGGGAGTCGCCTACGAGCAGTACTTC; CDR3 protein: CASTVDRGVAYEQYF
D gene: .; V gene: TRBV5-1; clone size: few; J gene: TRBJ2-2; CDR3 DNA: TGCGCCAGCAGCACCTTGGACACCGGGGAGCTGTTTTTT; CDR3 protein: CASSTLDTGELFF
D gene: TRBD1; V gene: TRBV12-3/TRBV12-4; clone size: many; J gene: TRBJ2-2; CDR3 DNA: TGTGCCAGCAGTTTGGAACAGGGGGCGGAGAACACCGGGGAGCTGTTTTTT; CDR3 protein: CASSLEQGAENTGELFF
D gene: TRBD1; V gene: TRBV12-3/TRBV12-4; clone size: .; J gene: TRBJ2-7; CDR3 DNA: TGTGCCAGCAGTTTAAGCAGGGGACAGGGGGTTCGTGACGAGCAGTACTTC; CDR3 protein: CASSLSRGQGVRDEQYF
D gene: TRBD2; V gene: TRBV7-6; clone size: few; J gene: TRBJ2-1; CDR3 DNA: TGTGCCAGCAGCTTGTTCCGGGAGGGGACTTACAATGAGCAGTTCTTC; CDR3 protein: CASSLFREGTYNEQFF
D gene: .; V gene: TRBV12-3/TRBV12-4; clone size: .; J gene: TRBJ2-3; CDR3 DNA: TGTGCCAGCAGTTCAGTGGGGCACACAGATACGCAGTATTTT; CDR3 protein: CASSSVGHTDTQYF
D gene: .; V gene: TRBV29-1; clone size: .; J gene: TRBJ2-7; CDR3 DNA: TGCAGCGTACCTGGGGAATTTCCGTCCTACGAGCAGTACTTC; CDR3 protein: CSVPGEFPSYEQYF
D gene: .; V gene: TRBV7-3; clone size: few; J gene: TRBJ1-1; CDR3 DNA: TGTGCCAGCAGCTTACGAGGACAGAAGAACACTGAAGCTTTCTTT; CDR3 protein: CASSLRGQKNTEAFF
D gene: .; V gene: TRBV6-5; clone size: .; J gene: TRBJ2-7; CDR3 DNA: TGTGCCAGCAGTCCCCCGGTTGGGCAGGAAACCTACGAGCAGTACTTC; CDR3 protein: CASSPPVGQETYEQYF
D gene: .; V gene: TRBV5-1; clone size: .; J gene: TRBJ2-3; CDR3 DNA: TGCGCCAGCAGCTTGGATGCCGGGATTTCAACAGATACGCAGTATTTT; CDR3 protein: CASSLDAGISTDTQYF
D gene: .; V gene: TRBV7-2; clone size: .; J gene: TRBJ2-5; CDR3 DNA: TGTGGCAGCAGCTTAGGCGTAAAAGAAAGCGGAGAGACCCAGTACTTC; CDR3 protein: CGSSLGVKESGETQYF
D gene: .; V gene: TRBV6-5; clone size: .; J gene: TRBJ1-2; CDR3 DNA: TGTGCCAGCAAGGAGAGTGGCAGGTCATATGGCTACACCTTC; CDR3 protein: CASKESGRSYGYTF
D gene: .; V gene: TRBV10-3; clone size: .; J gene: TRBJ1-1; CDR3 DNA: TGTGCCATCAGTGAGTCTAAGGGGAGTGGGACTGAAGCTTTCTTT; CDR3 protein: CAISESKGSGTEAFF
D gene: .; V gene: TRBV25-1; clone size: few; J gene: TRBJ1-4; CDR3 DNA: TGTGCCAGCAGTGAACAGGCGGGGGGGAATGAAAAACTGTTTTTT; CDR3 protein: CASSEQAGGNEKLFF
D gene: .; V gene: TRBV3-1; clone size: .; J gene: TRBJ2-7; CDR3 DNA: TGTGCCAGCAGCCAAGGAGGCACATGGGGTTTCTACGAGCAGTACTTC; CDR3 protein: CASSQGGTWGFYEQYF
D gene: .; V gene: TRBV7-2; clone size: few; J gene: TRBJ2-5; CDR3 DNA: TGTGCCAGCAGCTTAGGGTTTGGCTATCAAGAGACCCAGTACTTC; CDR3 protein: CASSLGFGYQETQYF
D gene: TRBD1; V gene: TRBV5-1; clone size: few; J gene: TRBJ1-1; CDR3 DNA: TGCGCCAGCAGCTTGGGGTCAGGGGGAATGAACACTGAAGCTTTCTTT; CDR3 protein: CASSLGSGGMNTEAFF
D gene: TRBD2; V gene: TRBV28; clone size: .; J gene: TRBJ2-5; CDR3 DNA: TGTGCCAGCAGTCAACACGGGGGGACGGAGACCCAGTACTTC; CDR3 protein: CASSQHGGTETQYF
D gene: .; V gene: TRBV6-5; clone size: .; J gene: TRBJ2-7; CDR3 DNA: TGTGCCAGCAGTTACTCGAGGGCAGGTCCCTACGAGCAGTACTTC; CDR3 protein: CASSYSRAGPYEQYF
D gene: .; V gene: TRBV27; clone size: .; J gene: TRBJ2-3; CDR3 DNA: TGTGCCAGCAGTTCCCCTAGCATAGATACGCAGTATTTT; CDR3 protein: CASSSPSIDTQYF
D gene: TRBD1; V gene: TRBV2; clone size: .; J gene: TRBJ1-1; CDR3 DNA: TGTGCCAGCAGTGCCACGGGGCAGGGGGGACTAGAAGCTTTCTTT; CDR3 protein: CASSATGQGGLEAFF
D gene: .; V gene: TRBV10-3; clone size: .; J gene: TRBJ2-5; CDR3 DNA: TGTGCCACAACTTTAGGACCCGGCGGTCAAGAGACCCAGTACTTC; CDR3 protein: CATTLGPGGQETQYF
D gene: TRBD1; V gene: TRBV12-3/TRBV12-4; clone size: few; J gene: TRBJ2-2; CDR3 DNA: TGTGCCAGCAGGATGGGGACAGGGAATCCCACCGGGGAGCTGTTTTTT; CDR3 protein: CASRMGTGNPTGELFF
D gene: .; V gene: TRBV20-1; clone size: .; J gene: TRBJ1-5; CDR3 DNA: TGCAGTGCGCGGAGGGGGGATAGCAATCAGCCCCAGCATTTT; CDR3 protein: CSARRGDSNQPQHF
D gene: TRBD2; V gene: TRBV6-5; clone size: few; J gene: TRBJ2-1; CDR3 DNA: TGTGCCAGCAGTTACTCGACTAGCGTCTTTAGCAATGAGCAGTTCTTC; CDR3 protein: CASSYSTSVFSNEQFF
D gene: .; V gene: TRBV6-2/TRBV6-3; clone size: few; J gene: TRBJ1-1; CDR3 DNA: TGTGCCAGCAGTTGGGGGAGCACTGAAGCTTTCTTT; CDR3 protein: CASSWGSTEAFF
D gene: TRBD1; V gene: TRBV30; clone size: many; J gene: TRBJ2-2; CDR3 DNA: TGTGCCCGTACCGGGACAGGGACCGGGGAGCTGTTTTTT; CDR3 protein: CARTGTGTGELFF
D gene: .; V gene: TRBV27; clone size: few; J gene: TRBJ2-1; CDR3 DNA: TGTGCCAGCAGCCGGAACGATGAGCAGTTCTTC; CDR3 protein: CASSRNDEQFF
D gene: .; V gene: TRBV12-3/TRBV12-4; clone size: few; J gene: TRBJ1-6; CDR3 DNA: TGTGCCAGCGGGTTGAGCTCCTATAATTCACCCCTCCACTTT; CDR3 protein: CASGLSSYNSPLHF
D gene: .; V gene: TRBV27; clone size: .; J gene: TRBJ2-2; CDR3 DNA: TGTGCCAGCAGTTTACCTTCATCCGGGGAGCTGTTTTTT; CDR3 protein: CASSLPSSGELFF
D gene: TRBD1; V gene: TRBV28; clone size: .; J gene: TRBJ2-5; CDR3 DNA: TGTGCCAGCAGGCCGGTTACCGGGACAGGGTTTCGAGAGACCCAGTACTTC; CDR3 protein: CASRPVTGTGFRETQYF
D gene: .; V gene: TRBV6-2/TRBV6-3; clone size: few; J gene: TRBJ2-7; CDR3 DNA: TGTGCCAGCTCGACAGCCTACGAGCAGTACTTC; CDR3 protein: CASSTAYEQYF
D gene: .; V gene: TRBV5-1; clone size: many; J gene: TRBJ2-7; CDR3 DNA: TGCGCCAGCAGCGGGCTCCAGGGTTCCTACGAGCAGTACTTC; CDR3 protein: CASSGLQGSYEQYF
D gene: TRBD1; V gene: TRBV4-2; clone size: few; J gene: TRBJ2-1; CDR3 DNA: TGTGCCAGCAGCCAAAACAGGGGGAGCTCCTACAATGAGCAGTTCTTC; CDR3 protein: CASSQNRGSSYNEQFF
D gene: TRBD1; V gene: TRBV3-1; clone size: few; J gene: TRBJ1-2; CDR3 DNA: TGTGCCAGCAGCCTTACAGGGGTTAGCTACACCTTC; CDR3 protein: CASSLTGVSYTF
D gene: .; V gene: TRBV28; clone size: many; J gene: TRBJ2-7; CDR3 DNA: TGTGCCAGCAGACAGACGTCCTACGAGCAGTACTTC; CDR3 protein: CASRQTSYEQYF
D gene: .; V gene: TRBV6-2/TRBV6-3; clone size: few; J gene: TRBJ2-4; CDR3 DNA: TGTGCCAGCAGTGACAATTTTGGGGCAGCCAAAAACATTCAGTACTTC; CDR3 protein: CASSDNFGAAKNIQYF